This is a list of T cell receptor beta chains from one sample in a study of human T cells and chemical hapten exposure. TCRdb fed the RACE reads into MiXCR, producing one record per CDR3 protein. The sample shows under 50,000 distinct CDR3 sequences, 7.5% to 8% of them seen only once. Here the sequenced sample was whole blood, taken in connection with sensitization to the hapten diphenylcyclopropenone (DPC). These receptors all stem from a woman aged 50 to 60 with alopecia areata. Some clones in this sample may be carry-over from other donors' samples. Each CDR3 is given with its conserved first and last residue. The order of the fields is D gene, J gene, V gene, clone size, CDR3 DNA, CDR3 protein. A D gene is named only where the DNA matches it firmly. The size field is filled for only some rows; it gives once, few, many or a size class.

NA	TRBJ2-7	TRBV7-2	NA	TGTGCCAGCAGCCCTTCGACAGGAGGATCCCACGAGCAGTACTTC	CASSPSTGGSHEQYF
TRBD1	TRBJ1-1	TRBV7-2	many	TGTGCCAGCAGCCCCGCCGGACAGGTGATGAACACTGAAGCTTTCTTT	CASSPAGQVMNTEAFF
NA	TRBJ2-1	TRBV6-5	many	TGTGCCAGCAGTTACTCGACCGGGATTGAGCAGTTCTTC	CASSYSTGIEQFF
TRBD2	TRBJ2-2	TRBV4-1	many	TGCGCCAGCAGCCTAGGGACTAGCTTCACCGGGGAGCTGTTTTTT	CASSLGTSFTGELFF
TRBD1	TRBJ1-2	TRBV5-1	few	TGCGCCAGCAGCCCATCGGGACAGGGCCTCTATGGCTACACCTTC	CASSPSGQGLYGYTF
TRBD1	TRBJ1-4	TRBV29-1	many	TGCAGCGTTGCCGACAGGGGAAGTGGAAAACTGTTTTTT	CSVADRGSGKLFF
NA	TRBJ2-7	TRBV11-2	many	TGTGCCAGCAGCTTATCCCGACACGAGCAGTACTTC	CASSLSRHEQYF
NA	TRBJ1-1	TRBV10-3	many	TGTGCCATCAGTAACCTACAGGGTTCGAACACTGAAGCTTTCTTT	CAISNLQGSNTEAFF
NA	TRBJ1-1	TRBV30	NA	TGTGCCTGGAGTAGAAGTCGGAAGAACACTGAAGCTTTCTTT	CAWSRSRKNTEAFF
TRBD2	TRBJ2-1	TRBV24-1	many	TGTGCCACCAGTGGCACTAGCGGGACCTACAATGAGCAGTTCTTC	CATSGTSGTYNEQFF
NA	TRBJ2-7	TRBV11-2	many	TGTGCCAGCAGATTAATGACAGTAGCATCCCACGAGCAGTACTTC	CASRLMTVASHEQYF
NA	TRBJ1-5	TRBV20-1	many	TGCAGTGCTAGGGCCATAGGGGAGAGCAATCAGCCCCAGCATTTT	CSARAIGESNQPQHF
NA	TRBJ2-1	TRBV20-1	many	TGCAGTGCTAGAGATTACCTCGGCTCACAGGAGCAGTTCTTC	CSARDYLGSQEQFF
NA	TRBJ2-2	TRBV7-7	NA	TGTGCTAGAGGACCGCCGGGCACCGGGGAGCTGTTTTTT	CARGPPGTGELFF
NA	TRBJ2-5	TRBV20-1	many	TGCAGTGCGGGGGAGAGAGAGACCCAGTACTTC	CSAGERETQYF
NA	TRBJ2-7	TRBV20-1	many	TGCAGTGCCTCCCGGGCAGGGGTAAGCCTCGAGCAGTACTTC	CSASRAGVSLEQYF
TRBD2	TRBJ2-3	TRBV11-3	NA	TGTGCCAGCAGCGGGGGGGTTATGGATACGCAGTATTTT	CASSGGVMDTQYF
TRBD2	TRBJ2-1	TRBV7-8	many	TGTGCCAGCAGCTTAGTTTTTAGCGGGAGGGGAGTCAATGAGCAGTTCTTC	CASSLVFSGRGVNEQFF
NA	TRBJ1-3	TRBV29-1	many	TGCAGCTACTCGACGGGAAACACCATATATTTT	CSYSTGNTIYF
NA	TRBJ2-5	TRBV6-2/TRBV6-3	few	TGTGCCAGCAGTGATCCTCGAGGGCCAGGGGAGACCCAGTACTTC	CASSDPRGPGETQYF
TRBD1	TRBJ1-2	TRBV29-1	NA	TGCAGCGCCGTGACAGGGCACTATGGCTACACCTTC	CSAVTGHYGYTF
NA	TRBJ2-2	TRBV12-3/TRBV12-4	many	TGTGCCAGCAGTTCAACGGGAGAGGCCGGGGAGCTGTTTTTT	CASSSTGEAGELFF
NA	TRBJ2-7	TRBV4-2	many	TGTGCCAGCAGCCAAGAAAAGCACTCCTACGAGCAGTACTTC	CASSQEKHSYEQYF
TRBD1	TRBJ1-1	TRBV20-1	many	TGCAGTGCTAGATTGACAGGGGGTGGGTACACTGAAGCTTTCTTT	CSARLTGGGYTEAFF
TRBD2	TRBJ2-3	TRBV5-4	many	TGTGCCAGCAGCGGGACTAGCGGGAGTACAGATACGCAGTATTTT	CASSGTSGSTDTQYF
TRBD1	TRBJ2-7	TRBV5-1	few	TGCGCCAGCAGCTTCGGGACAGACTACGAGCAGTACTTC	CASSFGTDYEQYF
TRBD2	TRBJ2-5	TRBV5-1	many	TGCGCCAGCAGCTCAGTCGGACTAGCCCAAGAGACCCAGTACTTC	CASSSVGLAQETQYF
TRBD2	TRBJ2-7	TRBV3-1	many	TGTGCCAGCAGCCAAGGTAATAGCGGGACTGGCGACGAGCAGTACTTC	CASSQGNSGTGDEQYF
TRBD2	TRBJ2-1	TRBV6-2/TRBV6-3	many	TGTGCCAGCAGTTGGAGGTTGACTAGCGGGATAAAGGAGCAGTTCTTC	CASSWRLTSGIKEQFF
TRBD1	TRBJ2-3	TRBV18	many	TGTGCCAGCTCACTACAAGGGCCGGGACAGGGTACAGGAGGTACGCAGTATTTT	CASSLQGPGQGTGGTQYF
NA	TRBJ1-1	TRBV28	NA	TGTGCCAGCAGTTTAGCCGAGTTGGTCGCGAACACTGAAGCTTTCTTT	CASSLAELVANTEAFF
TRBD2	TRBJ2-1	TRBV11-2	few	TGTGCCAGCAGCTCACTAGCGGGAGGTCCTGGTCTTAAGTTCTTC	CASSSLAGGPGLKFF
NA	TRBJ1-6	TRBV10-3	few	TGTGCCATCAGTGAGCGACAGGATAATTCACCCCTCCACTTT	CAISERQDNSPLHF
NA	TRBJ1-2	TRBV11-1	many	TGTGCCAGCAGCTTCGGACAGAGCTATGGCTACACCTTC	CASSFGQSYGYTF
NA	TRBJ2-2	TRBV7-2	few	TGTGCCAGCAGCTTAGGGGGGCCGGGGAGGAACACCGGGGAGCTGTTTTTT	CASSLGGPGRNTGELFF
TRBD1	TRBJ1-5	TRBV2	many	TGTGCCAGCAGGGGACAGGGGATCGGCAATCAGCCCCAGCATTTT	CASRGQGIGNQPQHF
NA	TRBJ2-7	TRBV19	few	TGTGCCAGTAGTCCTCGACAGGTGAACTACGAGCAGTACTTC	CASSPRQVNYEQYF
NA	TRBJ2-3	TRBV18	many	TGTGCCAGCTCACGACGGGATACCGGCACAGATACGCAGTATTTT	CASSRRDTGTDTQYF
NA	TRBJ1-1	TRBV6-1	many	TGTGCCAGCAACAAAACGCCCATGATGTTCGCTTTCTTT	CASNKTPMMFAFF
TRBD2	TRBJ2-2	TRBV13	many	TGTGCCAGCAGCTTACCCGGGACTAGCGTCGGGGAGCTGTTTTTT	CASSLPGTSVGELFF
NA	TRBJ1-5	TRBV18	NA	TGTGCCAGCTCACCGGGGGTCAAAGAGCCCCAGCATTTT	CASSPGVKEPQHF
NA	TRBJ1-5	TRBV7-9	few	TGTGCCAGCAGCACAATGGGACATGGTCAGCCCCAGCATTTT	CASSTMGHGQPQHF
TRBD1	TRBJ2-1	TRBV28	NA	TGTGCCAGCAGTCTATCGACAGGGAACAATGAGCAGTTCTTC	CASSLSTGNNEQFF
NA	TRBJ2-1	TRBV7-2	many	TGTGCCAGCAGCTTCGACAGGGGAGGGTACAATGAGCAGTTCTTC	CASSFDRGGYNEQFF
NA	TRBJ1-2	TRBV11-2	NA	TGTGCCAGCAGCTCAAGCGGGGGCCACTATGGCTACACCTTC	CASSSSGGHYGYTF
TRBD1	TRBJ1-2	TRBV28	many	TGTGCCAGCAGTATCCCGGGACAGGGATTTGGCGGCTACACCTTC	CASSIPGQGFGGYTF
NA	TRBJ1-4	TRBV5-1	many	TGCGCCAGCAGCTGGGGGGAGACGAATGAAAAACTGTTTTTT	CASSWGETNEKLFF
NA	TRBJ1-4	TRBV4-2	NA	TGTGCCAGCAGCCAAGTGCAGGGCGGACCAACTAATGAAAAACTGTTTTTT	CASSQVQGGPTNEKLFF
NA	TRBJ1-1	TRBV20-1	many	TGCAGTGCGACGACAGGATTGGTAGCTTTCTTT	CSATTGLVAFF
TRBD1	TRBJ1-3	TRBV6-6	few	TGTGCCAGCAGTTCTCAGGGGGCGCCTGGAAACACCATATATTTT	CASSSQGAPGNTIYF
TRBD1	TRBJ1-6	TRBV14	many	TGTGCCAGCAGCCCTCGGACAGGGGGTTACTCACCCCTCCACTTT	CASSPRTGGYSPLHF
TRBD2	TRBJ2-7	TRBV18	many	TGTGCCAGCTCACCTTCCGGTCTAGCGGGATCCTACGAGCAGTACTTC	CASSPSGLAGSYEQYF
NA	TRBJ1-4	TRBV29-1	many	TGCAGCGGGGCCAAGGGAAGGGAAAAACTGTTTTTT	CSGAKGREKLFF